The sample holds a few counts of the clone carrying this TCR beta chain. The target antigen is unknown. The whole isolated RNA underwent reverse transcription, so sequencing captured expressed TCRB transcripts. Assay: immunoSEQ multiplex PCR; the TCRdb copy retains only in-frame clones and omits some. The sample lists 330,000 or so clones, roughly 21% seen once, with about 0.044% in the top ten. This sample was included in a study of beta chain features in type 1 diabetes. This CDR3 spans 14 amino acids. Germline V gene data show CDR1 as LGHNA and CDR2 as YNFKEQ. The ends were cut back, 1 base at V and 0 bases at J, with 5 bases in the middle. Overall study results and limits: TCRB repertoires of naive, central memory and Treg cells appeared more similar among patients than among healthy donors.

Per donor, one heparinised blood draw averaged roughly 110 mL. Via CD45RO/CCR7/CD25/CD127/CD95/CD27, cells of the CD4+ naive, central memory, regulatory and stem cell-like memory subsets were sorted. The TCR comes from a woman aged 18-29 years in good health. The J gene is TRBJ2-3, the V gene TRBV4-2; D is uncertain. Sequencing was performed on naive CD4+ T cells from blood. CDR3: CASSQGLSTDTQYF. The CDR3 region has the DNA TGTGCCAGCAGCCAAGGACTCAGCACAGATACGCAGTATTTT.